This T cell receptor beta chain stems from a study of T cells after yellow fever vaccination. Study observations and caveats: The booster response re-showed most primary clones: 96% CD4, approximately 85% CD8.

Details on this clonotype: The antigen remains undetermined.

In making TCR cDNA, 5'RACE template switching added a universal primer site and UMIs to it. TCRdb analysed the 5' RACE reads with MiXCR anew, one entry per CDR3 protein. The table lists hundreds of thousands of distinct CDR3 sequences, approximately 13% of them singletons. The origin of this receptor is a man younger than 45 who received the YFV17D yellow fever vaccine. The input for sequencing was PBMCs, taken on the day of the yellow fever booster vaccination.

CDR3 sequence: CASIMTSPNTGELFF. In DNA form, the CDR3 reads TGTGCCAGCATTATGACTAGCCCGAACACCGGGGAGCTGTTTTTT. The chain links TRBV6-2 or TRBV6-3 to TRBJ2-2; 7 nucleotides agree with TRBD2. Germline-derived CDR1 and CDR2 are MNHEY and SVGEGT. Unmatched junction bases numbered 5, after V lost 7 bases and J lost 0 bases. The CDR3 runs to 15 residues.